These 8 T cell receptor beta chains were all obtained from the same sample, sequenced in a study of OX40 agonist ivuxolimab in advanced cancers. The assay was immunoSEQ multiplex PCR, and TCRdb's table has in-frame clones only and misses some. The data show around 77,000 clones, 80% to 95% seen once. The specimen was CD4+ or CD8+ T cells sorted from blood, collected in a trial of the OX40 agonist ivuxolimab. Every receptor here comes from an adult with an advanced solid tumor such as melanoma, head and neck, liver or kidney cancer.

This clone was picked up a small number of times. This chain uses TRBV27 with TRBJ1-1; maybe TRBD1 (5 bases). In germline, CDR1 is MNHEY, CDR2 SMNVEV (reference sequence). The ends were cut back, 10 bases at V and 1 base at J, with 7 bases in the middle. The CDR3 sequence is 11 residues long. The DNA of the CDR3 is TGTGCCACTGGGACGAACACTGAAGCTTTCTTT. Translating it yields CATGTNTEAFF.

The rearrangement joins TRBV7-9 to TRBJ2-7, with D possibly being TRBD2 (5 bases). The V gene lost 4 bases and the J gene lost 3 bases, with 16 bases spanning the gap. CDR1 is SEHNR and CDR2 is FQNEAQ in the germline V gene (reference sequence). The CDR3 covers 15 residues. CDR3 in DNA: TGTGCCAGCAGCTCTCCCCTAGCCGGGGACTACGAGCAGTACTTC. Translating gives CASSSPLAGDYEQYF.

This chain connects TRBV9 to TRBJ1-3; possibly TRBD1 for D (5 bases). Per the germline V gene, CDR1 is SGDLS and CDR2 is YYNGEE. The CDR3 is 15 amino acids. V lost 3 bases, J lost 0 bases, and 10 bases lay in between. This CDR3 reads CASSAGTSSGNTIYF. For the CDR3, the DNA is TGTGCCAGCAGCGCTGGGACGAGCTCTGGAAACACCATATATTTT.

The chain recombines TRBV28 with TRBJ1-6, with TRBD1 identical over 7 bases. CDR1 is MDHEN and CDR2 is SYDVKM in the germline V gene. Germline trimming cut 4 bases from V and 8 bases from J; bases unmatched to any gene: 8. The CDR3 is 15 residues long. This chain's CDR3 is CASSYRQGNHSPLHF. CDR3 bases: TGTGCCAGCAGTTACCGACAGGGTAATCATTCACCCCTCCACTTT.

Only a few counts were recorded for this clone. The chain has TRBV29-1 and TRBJ1-2, with TRBD1 matching 7 bases. Germline CDR1 and CDR2: SQVTM and ANQGSEA. Trimming at V came to 6 bases and at J to 8 bases, leaving 9 bases not matched to a gene. This CDR3 comprises 12 residues. CDR3 nucleotides: TGCAGCGTCTACAGGGGAACGGGAGGCTACACCTTC. It translates to CSVYRGTGGYTF.

The chain has TRBV4-3 and TRBJ1-1; D ambiguous. Deletions cut 0 bases from V and 0 bases from J, with 5 bases between. The CDR3 consists of 14 residues. CDR1 is LGHNA, CDR2 YSLEER, per germline. For the CDR3, the DNA is TGCGCCAGCAGCCAAGATGATCTGAACACTGAAGCTTTCTTT. It specifies CASSQDDLNTEAFF.

The V call is TRBV5-6, the J call TRBJ1-2; D uncertain. From germline, CDR1 is SGHDT and CDR2 YYEEEE. The length of the CDR3 is 14 residues. Trimming removed 3 bases from V and 3 bases from J, with 12 bases in between. CDR3 nucleotide sequence: TGTGCCAGCAGCTCCCACGGGGAATACTATGGCTACACCTTC. Residues: CASSSHGEYYGYTF. Based on the CDR3 plus reference TRBV5-6 and TRBJ1-2, the full variable domain is DAGVTQSPTHLIKTRGQQVTLRCSPKSGHDTVSWYQQALGQGPQFIFQYYEEEERQRGNFPDRFSGHQFPNYSSELNVNALLLGDSALYLCASSSHGEYYGYTFGSGTRLTVV.

This chain connects TRBV4-2 to TRBJ1-5; D might be TRBD1 (6 bases). The CDR3 sequence is 14 residues long. The germline CDR1 and CDR2 sequences are LGHNA and YNFKEQ. V was shortened by 0 bases and J by 6 bases, with 9 bases between the two germline ends. DNA for the CDR3: TGTGCCAGCAGCCAAGACAGGGGCGGTCAGCCCCAGCATTTT. As protein: CASSQDRGGQPQHF.